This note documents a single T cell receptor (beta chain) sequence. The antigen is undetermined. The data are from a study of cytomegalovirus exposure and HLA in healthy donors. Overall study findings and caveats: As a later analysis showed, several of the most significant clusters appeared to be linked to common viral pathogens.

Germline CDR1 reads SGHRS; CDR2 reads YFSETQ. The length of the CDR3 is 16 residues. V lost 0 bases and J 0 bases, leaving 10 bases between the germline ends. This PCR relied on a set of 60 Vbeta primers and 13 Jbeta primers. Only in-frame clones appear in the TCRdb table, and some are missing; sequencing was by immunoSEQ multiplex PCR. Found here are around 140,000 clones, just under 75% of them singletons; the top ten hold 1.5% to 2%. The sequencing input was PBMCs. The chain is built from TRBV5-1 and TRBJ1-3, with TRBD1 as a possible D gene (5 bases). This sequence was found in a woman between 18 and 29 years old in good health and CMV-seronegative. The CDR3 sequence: CASSLGQLFSGNTIYF. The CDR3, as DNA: TGCGCCAGCAGCTTGGGACAGTTGTTCTCTGGAAACACCATATATTTT.